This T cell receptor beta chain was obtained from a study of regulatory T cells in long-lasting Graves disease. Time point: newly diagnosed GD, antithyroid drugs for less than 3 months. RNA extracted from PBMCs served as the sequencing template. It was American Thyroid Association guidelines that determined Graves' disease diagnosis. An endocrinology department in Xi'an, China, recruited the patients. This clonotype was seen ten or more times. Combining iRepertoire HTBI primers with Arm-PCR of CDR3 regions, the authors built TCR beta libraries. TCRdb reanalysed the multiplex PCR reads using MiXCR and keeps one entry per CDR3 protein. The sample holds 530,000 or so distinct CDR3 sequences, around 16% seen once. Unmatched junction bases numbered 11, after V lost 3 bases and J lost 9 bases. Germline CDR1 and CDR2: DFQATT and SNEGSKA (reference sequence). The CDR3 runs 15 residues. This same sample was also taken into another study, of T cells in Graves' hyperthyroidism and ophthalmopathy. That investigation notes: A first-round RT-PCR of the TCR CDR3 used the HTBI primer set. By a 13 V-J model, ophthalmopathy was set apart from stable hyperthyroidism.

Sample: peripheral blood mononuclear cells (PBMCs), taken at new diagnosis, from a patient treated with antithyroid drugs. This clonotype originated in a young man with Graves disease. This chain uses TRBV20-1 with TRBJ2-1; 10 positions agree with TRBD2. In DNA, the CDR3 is TGCAGTGCTAGCATCGGTCTAGCGGGAGCGGTTGAGCAGTTCTTC. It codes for CSASIGLAGAVEQFF.